This T cell receptor beta chain was found in a study of T cells in localized non-small cell lung cancer. Study conclusions and caveats: There was an association of higher blood T cell density with longer overall survival.

The CDR3 loop spans 14 amino acids. V was trimmed by 5 bases and J by 4 bases, leaving 12 bases between them. Germline CDR1 is MNHEY and CDR2 is SMNVEV (reference sequence). Some clones are missing from TCRdb's copy, which holds only in-frame ones; the method was immunoSEQ multiplex PCR. Of under 150,000 clones in the sample, around 90% were seen once. About this clone: The target antigen is unknown.

V and J are TRBV27 and TRBJ2-1; the D is unclear. The sample consisted of peripheral blood, taken before any cancer treatment. The source of this sequence is a female donor at least 60 years old with stage I lung adenocarcinoma. This chain's CDR3 is CASSPYYEYNEQFF. The DNA of the CDR3 is TGTGCCAGCAGTCCATACTATGAGTACAATGAGCAGTTCTTC.